This TCR beta chain was found in a study of long-term antiretroviral therapy in people with HIV (dated by TCRdb to the early 2020s). For context, the study as a whole: Collection of the earliest samples took place about a decade ahead of the 2015 WHO recommendation for immediate ART, at a time when ART was typically delayed until CD4 counts fell. This retrospective serial study examined whether starting ART and sustained HIV suppression were associated with changes in the composition and diversity of the TRB repertoire in peripheral blood. A total of approximately 200 cryopreserved PBMC samples came from a few dozen adults with confirmed HIV infection and were collected serially over a mean of approximately 6 years (range 1-12). Of the approximately 28 participants with HIV, ten to eleven were female. Test extractions of a monoclonal T-cell line alongside 30 or so polyclonal samples showed no cross-contamination during QIAcube processing.

The germline V gene gives CDR1 as SGHRS and CDR2 as YFSETQ. V is shortened by 5 bases, J by 7 bases, and the region joining them spans 13 bases. Inclusive of the bounding cysteine and phenylalanine, the CDR3 is 12 residues long. The retained sequence is limited to the CDR3, 36 bases, with the frame set at the first base. Concerning this clone itself: No antigen is known for it. No per-base quality is available; no much larger clone lies one base away.

The immunoSEQ hsTCRB v3.0 assay was used at survey level resolution for TRB variable region sequencing. TRB sequencing targeted a depth of about 40,000-50,000 T-cell genomes per sample. Pooled TRB libraries were sequenced on an Illumina MiSeq with a v3 150-cycle kit. The original methods were these. Repertoire analysis ran in R within a reproducible Nextflow workflow covering QC, data transformation and analysis. LymphoSeq2, an R package for exploring AIRR-Seq data, was used to implement the custom analyses. Several samples that yielded fewer than 5000 total TRB sequences were excluded, so that under 200 HIV repertoires were analyzed. Of the roughly 190 retained HIV repertoires, some 60 were collected before and roughly 130 after ART initiation. Each repertoire was downsampled to 5000 TRB nucleotide sequences, and summary statistics were averaged across 100 downsampling iterations. Only TRB sequences with CDR3 regions of at least seven amino acids were retained for analysis. A Shannon entropy-derived clonality score and the Gini coefficient were used to measure diversity. In repertoire networks, the top 5000 CDR3 amino acid sequences were linked whenever an edit distance of one separated two sequences. For TRB CDR3 amino acid sequences, antigen specificity groups and MHC restriction were predicted with GLIPH2. Known CMV, EBV, HIV or tissue antigen associations were flagged by matching CDR3 amino acid sequences against VDJdb and McPAS-TCR. Pre-ART, post-ART and control groups were compared with Wilcoxon signed-rank tests and Holm-Bonferroni correction. TCRdb limited this immuneACCESS table to in-frame rearrangements with V and J called. A share of clones is missing; checked studies link under half to unresolved V genes, and the rest is unexplained. Clone size and the V and J calls come from that table; the DNA yielded D and trimming. The table for this sample lists about 24,000 clones; about 87% of them were counted only once. The ten largest clones take up roughly 8.9% of the sample.

To be included, a participant needed at least one PBMC sample from before ART initiation plus at least two post-ART samples. Treatment was received in the United States of America by all participants with HIV. Before DNA extraction, cryopreserved samples containing about 0.9-10 million PBMC were thawed and washed. At the time of the earliest PBMC sample for each participant with HIV, ages ranged from roughly 23 to 60 years. Each participant contributed PBMC samples from 1-4 timepoints before ART initiation and 2-8 timepoints after ART initiation, with a median of 7 samples. Serial HIV viral load, CD4+ T-cell count, ART history and demographic data were obtained for every participant. A Qiagen kit on a QIAcube was used to extract genomic DNA from unsorted PBMC, with samples processed in batches of 12. What the work shows at the level of the full study, not this receptor alone: No data were available on ART adherence, viral resistance or therapy changes, limiting inferences about post-ART repertoire changes. Expanded TRB clones identified before ART initiation dominated the repertoire across all time points, though the dominance fluctuated and decreased in many PLHIV after ART. Limited PBMC availability meant only the TCR beta chain was sequenced, without alpha chain pairing. Because pre-ART samples had limited cell numbers, profiling was done on unsorted PBMC rather than on sorted CD4+ and CD8+ T cells. ART initiation was associated with a significant increase in TRB diversity, but diversity stayed significantly below transplant donor controls even after long-term ART. The samples were dated from the mid-2000s to the late 2010s, and the ART regimens that were used may be less effective than current ART regimens. Compared with controls, HIV repertoires had narrower CDR3 length ranges, and the network structure pointed to an antigen-experienced repertoire that shifted only slightly toward naive after ART.

The TCR comes from a man aged 45-65 years with HIV. The rearranged chain carries TRBV5-1 and TRBJ2-7, with a tentative D gene TRBD2 over 6 matching bases. This specimen was unsorted PBMCs, taken 1.8 years before starting antiretroviral therapy. The nucleotide sequence is given as TGCGCCAGCAGGCGGGAAACAGAGGAGCAGTACTTC. Its translation reads: CASRRETEEQYF.